This T cell receptor beta chain was found in a study of PD-1 blockade in classical Hodgkin lymphoma. Study information: Nivolumab 3 mg/kg was given intravenously every 2 weeks.

The CDR3 runs to 13 residues. CDR1 and CDR2 from the germline V gene are SNHLY and FYNNEI. The V end was cut by 2 bases, the J end by 8 bases, with 10 bases between. Study-wide results and caveats: CD4+ TCR diversity climbed significantly by C4D1, unlike CD8+ TCR diversity. Those patients who began receiving nivolumab less than 1 year after ASCT had lower diversity, and they were excluded. Reported findings placed baseline TCR diversity lower in newly diagnosed patients (compared with healthy donors).

Each patient relapsed following autologous stem cell transplantation, and prior brentuximab vedotin exposure differed. Of note for this clone: Its antigen is as yet unknown.

Clones were sequenced by immunoSEQ multiplex PCR, and TCRdb holds only the in-frame ones, with some missing. The table records approximately 65,000 clones, about 87% of them present only once. Here the sequenced sample was peripheral blood mononuclear cells (PBMCs), taken at baseline. The chain has TRBV2 and TRBJ2-1, with unresolved D. The receptor comes from a human donor with classical Hodgkin lymphoma. CDR3 protein: CASSELVPDEQFF. The CDR3 DNA reads as TGTGCCAGCAGTGAACTTGTCCCAGATGAGCAGTTCTTC.